A single TCR beta chain is shown here with its context. Its antigen is not yet known. Base qualities were left out, and no much larger clone turns up one base away. The data stem from a study of cytomegalovirus exposure and HLA in healthy donors (dated by TCRdb to 2017 to 2019). A note on the overall study: An earlier analysis of approximately 590 of the donors reported 250 to 300 Gb of sequence data and 100 million to 140 million unique TCR beta sequences from about 179 million T cells. About 330 gigabases of sequencing data and around 88 million unique TCR sequences made up an early release that covered under 750 HLA-typed donors. Among the roughly 400 genotyped donors, approximately 76% belonged to the genetic ancestry cluster associated with self-reported Caucasian donors. The study aimed to test whether cataloging public T cell receptors could reveal signatures of past pathogen exposure. The study profiled the T cell repertoires of under 850 subjects by immunosequencing and related them to cytomegalovirus serostatus. Along with the roughly 670-subject first cohort, a separate validation cohort of 120 different subjects was used. To predict cytomegalovirus infection status, the study combined high-throughput TCR immunosequencing, statistical association of individual TCRs with disease status, and machine learning. A later analysis re-analyzed previously published TCR beta repertoires from roughly 690 donors and added high-resolution HLA genotyping to study TCR occurrence patterns. In the later analysis, no new phenotypic data were used to find candidate immune exposures; instead, reliance was placed on TCR beta sequences and their occurrence across donors. To decide whether each TCR beta V gene segment behaved as functional or pseudogenic, an earlier analysis of some 600 of the donors relied on high-throughput TCR beta sequencing. Alongside the repertoire data, information on donor age, sex, ethnicity and CMV serostatus was compiled. In a later genetic analysis, genome-wide SNP genotypes for about 55% of the roughly 700 donors were used, and that subset was treated as a discovery cohort. Every discovery cohort repertoire had been produced on one sequencing platform. HLA typing included class I and class II loci at four-digit resolution. The number of donors typed differed by locus, with roughly 629-640 for A, B, C, DRB1 and DQB1, 522 for DQA1, 600 to 610 for DPA1, and some 450 for DPB1. A few DR-DQ haplotypes were treated as single units for association and clustering because of strong linkage in the cohort. Among 398 genotyped donors of the cohort, an average of approximately 200,000 unique TCR beta nucleotide sequences was sequenced per donor, of which 15% to 20% were non-productive. Results the study describes overall, beyond this receptor: While some public TCRs were present in many individuals, most TCR sequences turned up only very rarely across donors. A further reported finding was that TCR beta sequences accurately predicted the HLA-A and HLA-B alleles for most subjects in the first cohort. The presence/absence analyses assumed that sequencing depth was roughly uniform across donors, and that assumption may not be true. This cohort had only TCR beta chains sequenced, and the lack of alpha or paired-chain data limited which features could be detected. According to a later genetic analysis, donors in an Asian-associated ancestry cluster had fewer N-insertions in productive TCRs than the approximately 690-donor mean. When HLA alleles, especially DR and DQ, strongly co-occurred, TCR associations were difficult to assign to individual alleles. In the study, some 160 TCR beta chains were listed as associated with cytomegalovirus. In a later analysis, TCR association rates were found to vary across HLA loci, with the most associated TCRs seen for DRB1 alleles and the fewest for HLA-C alleles. In vitro tests confirmed that three of the cytomegalovirus-associated TCR beta chains recognize cytomegalovirus antigens. The classifier was reported to diagnose cytomegalovirus status with high specificity and sensitivity in both the original cohort and the validation cohort. Because some donors lacked HLA typing at each locus, the association tests relied only on the typed subset. Immune exposure information for the cohort was limited to CMV serostatus. In a later analysis, several top co-occurrence clusters were reported to appear linked to parvovirus B19, influenza, CMV and Epstein-Barr virus. Because counts were too low, some 16 rarely observed V segments, including chromosome 9 orphons, were excluded from the earlier analysis of 587 of the donors. According to a later analysis, most CMV-associated TCR beta chains appeared to be HLA-restricted, and the HLA associations seemed to be driven largely by CMV exposure. A later analysis found that HLA-associated TCR beta chains were more clonally expanded and had lower generation probabilities than equally common non-associated chains. A cluster of highly shared sequence variants was judged likely to be a technical artifact of the sequencing pipeline. Linkage disequilibrium might explain the correlated functional status among segregating V segments, but an unknown experimental factor could not be ruled out. A later genetic analysis associated a missense DCLRE1C variant with V-gene and J-gene trimming of TCR beta chains, and an independent cohort replicated the association. The authors suggested that the approach could potentially be extended to other disease states and immunological phenotypes. In an earlier analysis of 500 to 650 of the donors, most TCR beta V segments appeared in productive rearrangements about 87% or about 30% of the time, broadly matching IMGT annotations. In a later analysis, around 15,000 TCR beta sequences were associated with specific HLA alleles at a false discovery rate of 0.05. Some IMGT-functional V segments, including TRBV6-2 and TRBV6-3, could not be distinguished by the 87-base-pair reads and were therefore excluded.

The CDR3 contains 14 residues, cysteine and phenylalanine counted. The entry retains the CDR3 DNA only, 42 bases that are in frame from base 1. Unmatched junction bases come to 3, with V trimmed by 1 base and J by 6 bases. CDR1 and CDR2, per the germline V gene, are SGHNT and YENEEA. In total, roughly 670 healthy bone marrow donors made up the cohort. At the time of sampling, every cohort member was nominally healthy, though immune exposures that went unrecorded were likely present. The donor tested CMV seropositive and was one of the 289 seropositive cohort members. Each donor provided a peripheral blood sample, and peripheral blood mononuclear cells were used for TCR beta sequencing. The Qiagen DNeasy Blood Extraction Kit was used to extract genomic DNA from the blood cell samples. Receptor libraries were prepared by the immunoSEQ multiplex PCR assay. For the multiplex PCR, a mixture combining 60 forward primers for TCR Vbeta segments and 13 reverse primers for TCR Jbeta segments was used. Amplification of the CDR3 region of rearranged TCR beta genes was performed with a multiplex PCR assay on genomic DNA. The amplified TCR beta libraries were sequenced on the Illumina HiSeq System as 87-base-pair reads. Processing in the source paper ran as follows. A later analysis tallied about 77 million unique TCR beta chains across the 610 or so repertoires, and 10 million to 11 million of those chains were shared by two or more donors. Raw reads were error-corrected and collapsed into unique sequences by a nearest-neighbor algorithm in which closely related sequences were merged to remove PCR and sequencing errors. CDR3 sequences were aligned to IMGT reference sequences to assign V, D and J gene segments. For a sequence to be retained, a match of at least six nucleotides to both a V gene segment and a J gene segment was required. Rearrangements were classified as productive when the CDR3 lacked stop codons and remained in frame with V and J, and all other rearrangements were classified as non-productive. CDR3 was defined by IMGT convention, running from the second conserved V-encoded cysteine to the conserved J-encoded phenylalanine. The earlier analysis of about 590 of the donors excluded sequences that lacked an unambiguous match to a single V gene segment. In an earlier analysis of some 590 of the donors, a V segment was called functional when productive rearrangements were above 56.7%, and segregating when the standard deviation between donors exceeded 5%. A statistical classification framework was built for diagnosing cytomegalovirus status from the catalog of TCR beta chain sequences. V and J gene assignment, in a later analysis, came from comparing TCR nucleotide sequences with IMGT/GENE-DB human TR gene sequences. The TCRdist pipeline was used in a later analysis to assign CDR3 sequences and most-parsimonious VDJ recombination scenarios. In a later analysis, each TCR beta chain was defined by its CDR3 amino acid sequence together with its V-gene family, and reads without a unique V-gene family were excluded. A later analysis removed 500 to 650 highly shared, low-generation-probability nucleotide sequences to deal with suspected cross-contamination and a sequencing artifact. In a later analysis, a clonal expansion index was calculated for each public chain from normalized within-repertoire ranks of inferred template counts. Generation probabilities in a later analysis came from a VDJ recombination model fitted to out-of-frame rearrangements, and those results were checked against IGoR. In a later analysis, hypergeometric tests were used to score TCR-TCR, TCR-HLA and TCR-CMV co-occurrence, with a repertoire-size bias correction applied to TCR pairs. A later analysis estimated false discovery rates by permuting HLA or CMV assignments 20 times. In a later analysis, co-occurring TCRs were grouped using DBSCAN, and TCRdist sequence similarity was added for clustering within HLA-allele-positive subsets. Co-occurrence clustering excluded repertoires with fewer than 30,000 or more than 120,000 public chains, plus five with anomalous nucleotide sharing. TCRdb took over this immuneACCESS table, retaining in-frame rearrangements with V and J assigned. Such tables are incomplete; in checked studies, under half of the missing clones stem from an unresolved V gene, and the remainder is unexplained. D and trimming were read from the DNA, whereas the V and J calls and clone size are those reported in that table. The sample profile shows 130,000 to 150,000 clones; approximately 80% of them were found once. The ten most abundant clones make up roughly 9.9% of the sample.

The sequence was obtained from a woman aged 60-70 years in good health and CMV-seropositive. The chain couples TRBV11-3 to TRBJ2-7, and 10 junction bases match TRBD2. Sequenced input: PBMCs. CDR3 protein: CASSLGLAGSEQYF. The nucleotides read TGTGCCAGCAGCTTAGGACTAGCGGGCTCCGAGCAGTACTTC.